This T cell receptor beta chain was recovered during a study of T cells in Graves' hyperthyroidism and ophthalmopathy. Researchers amplified the TCR beta CDR3 regions from RNA transcripts. The primer set for the first-round RT-PCR of the TCR CDR3 was HTBI. Each CDR3 protein is one row after TCRdb ran MiXCR on the multiplex PCR reads. Of approximately 320,000 distinct CDR3 sequences in the sample, 15% to 20% were seen once. This CDR3 has 14 amino acids. Trimming removed 0 bases at V and 7 bases at J, with 10 bases between. Germline V gene sequence: CDR1 SEHNR, CDR2 FQNEAQ (reference sequence). This clonotype was counted ten times or more.

This sequence joins TRBV7-9 and TRBJ2-1; TRBD2 might be the D (5 bases). The receptor was isolated from a man aged 30 to 39 with Graves' hyperthyroidism. The sequencing sample was made of blood. CDR3 sequence (DNA): TGTGCCAGCAGCTTAGCGGGAGCTAGAAATGAGCAGTTCTTC. It translates to CASSLAGARNEQFF.